The 8 T cell receptor beta chains below were found in one sample sequenced in a study of blood T cell repertoires in COVID-19. Profiling relied on immunoSEQ multiplex PCR, and the TCRdb table lists in-frame clones only, not all of them. The sample includes nearly 200,000 clones, more than 70% of them seen just once. The sample consisted of PBMCs or T cells enriched from blood (not recorded which). These TCRs come from a woman between 18 and 29 years old who had recovered from COVID-19.

The chain's CDR3 is CATSDYGAIGQGARPGELFF. The CDR3 DNA reads as TGTGCCACCAGTGATTATGGGGCGATTGGGCAGGGGGCTCGGCCCGGGGAGCTGTTTTTT. The rearrangement links TRBV24-1 to TRBJ2-2; 8 bases fit TRBD1. CDR1 and CDR2 from the germline V gene are KGHDR and SFDVKD. V dropped 2 bases and J dropped 6; count of bases not matched to a gene: 19. The CDR3 consists of 20 residues.

This sequence joins TRBV6-1 and TRBJ2-5, with a tentative D call TRBD1 (5 bases). The germline V and J ends were trimmed by 3 bases and 1 base, with 6 bases remaining between them. The length of the CDR3 is 13 residues. Germline CDR1 reads MNHNS; CDR2 reads SASEGT. The CDR3 nucleotides read TGTGCCAGCAGTGACAGGGTCCAAGAGACCCAGTACTTC. Amino acids: CASSDRVQETQYF.

The rearrangement uses TRBV24-1 and TRBJ2-3; 9 bases match TRBD2. CDR3 length equals 16 residues. Germline lookup yields CDR1 KGHDR and CDR2 SFDVKD. The V segment lost 7 bases and the J segment 0 bases; nucleotides outside the gene matches: 7. CDR3 nucleotides: TGTGCCACCAGGACTAGCGGCGGGGGCAGCACAGATACGCAGTATTTT. Encoded protein: CATRTSGGGSTDTQYF.

CDR3 sequence reads: CASSYGASDTQYF. In nucleotides, the CDR3 is TGTGCCAGCAGTTACGGGGCCTCAGATACGCAGTATTTT. V usage is TRBV6-5 and J usage is TRBJ2-3; D perhaps matches TRBD1 (5 bases). This CDR3 comprises 13 residues. Deletions cut 2 bases from V and 4 bases from J, with 7 bases between. In germline, CDR1 is MNHEY, CDR2 SVGAGI.

This chain links TRBV30 with TRBJ1-5; possible D gene TRBD1, 5 bases. The CDR3 is made up of 15 amino acids. The germline V gene encodes CDR1 GTSNPN and CDR2 SVGIG (reference sequence). V lost 0 bases to trimming and J lost 7 bases, with 16 bases between them. CDR3 amino acids: CAWSVTGIGGQPQHF. In nucleotides, the CDR3 is TGTGCCTGGAGTGTTACCGGGATCGGGGGACAGCCCCAGCATTTT.

The gene calls are TRBV21-1 and TRBJ1-3; the table's D call of TRBD1 was not tested on the DNA. TRBV21-1 is termed a pseudogene. The CDR3 contains 11 residues. The CDR3 loop reads CAGTGGNTIYF. The CDR3 DNA is TGTGCCGGGACAGGCGGAAACACCATATATTTT.

V and J are TRBV14 and TRBJ1-2; TRBD1 agrees at 9 bases. V lost 1 base, J lost 8 bases, and 8 bases stayed unmatched. CDR3 length: 15 residues. Germline V gene data show CDR1 as SGHDN and CDR2 as FVKESK. The CDR3 loop reads CASSQVSGTGKGYTF. In DNA form, the CDR3 reads TGTGCCAGCAGCCAAGTCTCCGGGACAGGGAAAGGCTACACCTTC.

This chain joins TRBV3-1 (or the pseudogene TRBV3-2) and TRBJ1-2; 9 nucleotides match TRBD1. Germline loops: CDR1 LGHDT, CDR2 YNNKEL (reference sequence). The J segment lost 8 bases and the V segment lost 4 bases, leaving 8 bases of the junction unmatched. The CDR3 sequence is 14 residues long. CDR3 DNA: TGTGCCAGCAGCCCATTAAGACAGGGGGAAGGCTACACCTTC. Protein: CASSPLRQGEGYTF.